This T cell receptor beta chain was obtained from a study of blood T cell repertoires in COVID-19 (dated by TCRdb to about 2020). Describing the broader study: Samples covering the acute and convalescent phases of COVID-19 were provided by collaborators in the United States, Italy and Spain. Where HLA class I and class II types were available, the types were taken from metadata supplied by the sample provider, not from assay-based typing. Sample metadata almost always included a de-identified subject ID, COVID-19 status, age in years and sex. The samples were drawn from the first 160 participants of the ongoing ImmuneRACE study and from 950 to 1,500 subjects provided by 6 global collaborators. The prospective study material was composed of cDNA or gDNA derived from T cells, B-cell-depleted T cells, or PBMCs. The repertoires were released in a freely available public database intended as a resource for research on the immune response to SARS-CoV-2. The dataset comprised deeply sampled blood TCRbeta repertoires from subjects exposed to, actively infected with, or recovered from COVID-19. What the authors observed across the whole study: The quantity of clinical and demographic metadata differed by source and by participant and was supplied without curation.

The immunoSEQ Assay, a bias-controlled multiplex PCR, was used to amplify TCRbeta CDR3 regions from genomic DNA. The study's processing was this. The number of nucleated cells in each sample was estimated from the amplification of reference gene primers within the assay. To quantify the absolute abundance of each unique TCRbeta CDR3 rearrangement, sequence reads were collapsed and filtered. For each sample, productive Simpson clonality was calculated as the square root of Simpson's diversity index over productive rearrangements. The immuneACCESS repertoire file appears here via TCRdb, limited to in-frame rearrangements. These files lack a portion of the clones; in checked studies, under half of the deficit traces to unresolved V genes, and the cause of the others is not known. V and J calls and clone size follow that table, whereas D and trimming were derived from the DNA. The sample has 470,000 or so clones on record, 70% to 90% of them singletons. The ten largest clones capture approximately 2% of the sample.

Enrolling through a virtual design, the prospective study's participants ranged in age from about 18 to 100 years and lived across 24 United States geographic areas. To assign participants to cohorts, the prospective study relied on clinical history that participants themselves reported in a screening survey and a study questionnaire. Each participant in the prospective study had whole blood, serum and a nasopharyngeal or oropharyngeal swab collected by mobile phlebotomists. Additional blood draws and questionnaires over an approximately 2-month period could optionally be provided by prospective study participants. Blood samples from the prospective study were shipped frozen or at room temperature prior to DNA extraction. Concerning this clone: Its antigen remains unidentified. No much larger clonotype is one base removed from it; base qualities were not supplied.

CDR1 and CDR2 are read off the germline V gene as SGHTA and FQGNSA. The CDR3, from cysteine to phenylalanine, totals 12 residues. Of all the DNA, just the CDR3 is kept, 36 bases in frame from base 1. V and J are truncated by 3 bases and 5 bases respectively, leaving an intervening sequence of 8 bases. The V and J segments used are TRBV7-2 and TRBJ2-7; confidence is insufficient to name the D gene. The sequenced sample was PBMCs or T cells enriched from blood (not recorded which). The sequence was obtained from a woman under 30 with acute COVID-19. This receptor has the CDR3 CASSFPPNEQYF. In nucleotide form, the sequence is TGTGCCAGCAGCTTCCCCCCCAACGAGCAGTACTTC. Joined to the reference TRBV7-2 and TRBJ2-7 proteins, this CDR3 gives the full variable domain: GAGVSQSPSNKVTEKGKDVELRCDPISGHTALYWYRQSLGQGLEFLIYFQGNSAPDKSGLPSDRFSAERTGGSVSTLTIQRTQQEDSAVYLCASSFPPNEQYFGPGTRLTVT.